A selection of T cell receptor beta chains follows, all from one sample in a study of CD8 T cells in Susac syndrome. TCRdb itself ran the immunoSEQ multiplex PCR reads through MiXCR, one entry per CDR3 protein. The sample consists of over 150,000 distinct CDR3 sequences, about 96% of them appearing once. Sequencing was performed on CD4+ T cells from PBMCs. The receptors were gathered from a human donor with multiple sclerosis. Each CDR3 is given with its conserved first and last residue. Each record gives: J gene, V gene, clone size, D gene, CDR3 DNA, CDR3 protein. D genes are given only for firm matches. Size is omitted from some rows. Given values are once, few, many or a class for expanded clones.

>TRBJ2-3|TRBV29-1|-|-
TGCAGCGTTGAAGGAACAGGAGGCACAGATACGCAGTATTTT
CSVEGTGGTDTQYF
>TRBJ2-5|TRBV5-1|-|-
TGCGCCAGCGCCCCCGCAGGGTCGGAGACCCAGTACTTC
CASAPAGSETQYF
>TRBJ2-3|TRBV6-5|-|-
TGTGCCACGACGGCCCCCACAGATACGCAGTATTTT
CATTAPTDTQYF
>TRBJ1-1|TRBV9|-|-
TGTGCCAGCAGCGCGACGACCGGGACCCGCCTCCGGAACACTGAAGCTTTCTTT
CASSATTGTRLRNTEAFF
>TRBJ2-2|TRBV29-1|-|TRBD2
TGCAGCGTTTTGGGACTAGCGGGGGAAGAGCTGTTTTTT
CSVLGLAGEELFF
>TRBJ1-1|TRBV30|once|-
TGTGCCCGCGGGACGTCGGGCACTGAAGCTTTCTTT
CARGTSGTEAFF
>TRBJ2-5|TRBV29-1|-|-
TGCAGCGTTGACCAGTGGCGCGAGACCCAGTACTTC
CSVDQWRETQYF
>TRBJ1-2|TRBV5-4|-|-
TGTGCCAGCAGCTTGAATCAGGGTCAGGAGTATGGCTACACCTTC
CASSLNQGQEYGYTF
>TRBJ2-1|TRBV3-1|-|TRBD2
TGTGCCAGCAGCCCAAGTCGAACTAGCGGGGGGGGTTCCTACAATGAGCAGTTCTTC
CASSPSRTSGGGSYNEQFF
>TRBJ1-1|TRBV3-1|once|-
TGTGCCAGCAGCCAACGAGCGGTAGCCGGACCGGGTGAAGCTTTCTTT
CASSQRAVAGPGEAFF
>TRBJ2-7|TRBV5-4|-|TRBD1
TGTGCCAGCAGCTTGGCTCGTTACAGGACAGGGCGCCACGAGCAGTACTTC
CASSLARYRTGRHEQYF
>TRBJ1-2|TRBV9|-|TRBD1
TGTGCCAGCAGCGTAGAGACAGGGCGGAACTATGGCTACACCTTC
CASSVETGRNYGYTF
>TRBJ2-7|TRBV20-1|-|TRBD2
TGCAGTGCTGTGCGGGGGGGCCAGAACCACGAGCAGTACTTC
CSAVRGGQNHEQYF
>TRBJ1-1|TRBV3-1|-|TRBD1
TGTGCCAGCAGCCTGGGACAGGGGGTTACCACTGAAGCTTTCTTT
CASSLGQGVTTEAFF
>TRBJ2-1|TRBV5-1|-|-
TGCGCCAGCAGCTCACCTACTACCTACAATGAGCAGTTCTTC
CASSSPTTYNEQFF
>TRBJ2-3|TRBV7-2|-|-
TGTGCCAGCAGCCCGTTACCGCGCTTTATCCGGAGAGATACGCAGTATTTT
CASSPLPRFIRRDTQYF
>TRBJ2-7|TRBV7-2|-|-
TGTGCCAGCAGCCGCCTGGCGGCCCGCAGGGAGCAGTACTTC
CASSRLAARREQYF
>TRBJ1-5|TRBV30|-|-
TGTGCCTGGAGCCAAGGGGGGGATCAGCCCCAGCATTTT
CAWSQGGDQPQHF
>TRBJ2-3|TRBV20-1|-|-
TGCAGTCAAGGGAGTGTGGGAGGCGATACGCAGTATTTT
CSQGSVGGDTQYF
>TRBJ2-1|TRBV19|-|TRBD2
TGTGCCAGTAGTTTCCCGGGACTAGTCTATGAGCAGTTCTTC
CASSFPGLVYEQFF
>TRBJ2-7|TRBV2|once|-
TGTGCCAGCAGGCCCTCCGGGACGGGCTCGGGAGTGGTTTACCACGAGCAGTACTTC
CASRPSGTGSGVVYHEQYF
>TRBJ2-3|TRBV24-1|-|-
TGTGCCACCAGTGACCCATCTAGCACAGATACGCAGTATTTT
CATSDPSSTDTQYF
>TRBJ1-4|TRBV5-1|-|-
TGCGCCAGCAGCCTATCCGGACGGACTAATGAAAAACTGTTTTTT
CASSLSGRTNEKLFF
>TRBJ2-1|TRBV7-9|-|TRBD2
TGTGAGGCGGGAGGGCCTTGGAATGAGCAGTTCTTC
CEAGGPWNEQFF
>TRBJ2-7|TRBV20-1|-|TRBD2
TGCAGTGCTAGAGACCCTAGCGGGGGGGCCTCCGAGCAGTACTTC
CSARDPSGGASEQYF
>TRBJ2-5|TRBV10-2|-|-
TGCGCCAGCAGTGGACAGGATAAAGAGACCCAGTACTTC
CASSGQDKETQYF
>TRBJ2-3|TRBV7-9|-|TRBD2
TGTGCCAGCAGCCAAGATGTAATAGCGGGAGGGGCAGATACGCAGTATTTT
CASSQDVIAGGADTQYF
>TRBJ2-1|TRBV29-1|-|-
TGCAGCGTTGAACCCACGTTTCTCTACAATGAGCAGTTCTTC
CSVEPTFLYNEQFF
>TRBJ2-7|TRBV7-9|-|-
TGTGCCAGCAGCTTAGCGGGACTTCAAACCTACGAGCAGTACTTC
CASSLAGLQTYEQYF
>TRBJ2-3|TRBV29-1|-|TRBD2
TGCAGCGTCGACACTAGCGGGAGGGCCTCAGATACGCAGTATTTT
CSVDTSGRASDTQYF
>TRBJ1-2|TRBV11-2|-|-
TGTGCCAGCAGCTCCGCCGGGGGAGCTAACTATGGCTACACCTTC
CASSSAGGANYGYTF
>TRBJ1-1|TRBV2|-|-
TGTGCCAGCACCGGCGATGAAACTGAAGCTTTCTTT
CASTGDETEAFF
>TRBJ1-2|TRBV5-1|-|-
TGCGCCAGCAGCCACGGGCAGTCCGGCTACACCTTC
CASSHGQSGYTF
>TRBJ2-3|TRBV30|once|-
TGTGCCTGGACCGTCGGACAGTTCACAGATACGCAGTATTTT
CAWTVGQFTDTQYF
>TRBJ2-1|TRBV29-1|-|TRBD2
TGCAGCGTTGCCGGGACTAGCGGATGGGGCAATGAGCAGTTCTTC
CSVAGTSGWGNEQFF
>TRBJ2-5|TRBV7-2|-|-
TGTGCCAGCAGCCCTTGGGAGACCCAGTACTTC
CASSPWETQYF
>TRBJ1-4|TRBV4-1|-|-
TGCGCCAGCAGCCAGTTCCGTAATGAAAAACTGTTTTTT
CASSQFRNEKLFF
>TRBJ2-7|TRBV9|-|TRBD1
TGTGCCAGCACTAGGGACAGGGGCCTCTTC
CASTRDRGLF
>TRBJ1-1|TRBV30|-|-
TGTGCCGTAGGGGGGGCCGGCACTGAAGCTTTCTTT
CAVGGAGTEAFF
>TRBJ1-1|TRBV3-1|-|-
TGTGCCAGCACCCTAGGGGGTACGACTTTCTTT
CASTLGGTTFF
>TRBJ2-7|TRBV7-2|-|-
TGTGCCAGCAGCTCCCCGGGCCCATCCTTTTACGAGCAGTACTTC
CASSSPGPSFYEQYF
>TRBJ2-2|TRBV6-5|-|-
TGTGCCAGCAGTTACTCGAGAGGGGGGTTCCCCTTCAACACCGGGGAGCTGTTTTTT
CASSYSRGGFPFNTGELFF
>TRBJ2-7|TRBV6-6|-|-
TGTGCCAGCATGGCAGGTCGAACCTACGAGCAGTACTTC
CASMAGRTYEQYF
>TRBJ2-2|TRBV20-1|-|-
TGCAGTGCTAGAGATTCGAACACCGGGGAGCTGTTTTTT
CSARDSNTGELFF
>TRBJ1-1|TRBV28|-|-
TGTGCCAGCGTCGTCAGGGGCACTGAAGCTTTCTTT
CASVVRGTEAFF
>TRBJ2-1|TRBV20-1|-|-
TGCAGTGCTAGGACTGCCTTCGACAATGAGCAGTTCTTC
CSARTAFDNEQFF